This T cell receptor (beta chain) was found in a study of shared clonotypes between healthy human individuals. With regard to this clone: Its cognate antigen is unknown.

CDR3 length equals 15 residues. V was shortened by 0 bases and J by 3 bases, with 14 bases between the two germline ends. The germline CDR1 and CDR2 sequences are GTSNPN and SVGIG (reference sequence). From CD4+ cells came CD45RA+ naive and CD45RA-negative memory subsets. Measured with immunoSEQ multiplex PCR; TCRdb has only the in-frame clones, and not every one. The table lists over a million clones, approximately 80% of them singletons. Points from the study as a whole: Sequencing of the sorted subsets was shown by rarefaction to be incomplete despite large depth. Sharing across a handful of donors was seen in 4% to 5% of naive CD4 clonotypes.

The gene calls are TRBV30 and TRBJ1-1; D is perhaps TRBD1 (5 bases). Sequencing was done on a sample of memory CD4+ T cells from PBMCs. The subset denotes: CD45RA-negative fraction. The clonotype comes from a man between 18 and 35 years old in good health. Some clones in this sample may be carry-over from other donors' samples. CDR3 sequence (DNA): TGTGCCTGGAGTGTAAATTGGGGCCGGGACACTGAAGCTTTCTTT. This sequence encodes CAWSVNWGRDTEAFF.